This T cell receptor (beta chain) was found in a study of cytomegalovirus exposure and HLA in healthy donors. Study-level points and caveats: Because they were indistinguishable, some V segments, including TRBV6-2 and TRBV6-3, were excluded.

The germline gives CDR1 MNHNY, CDR2 SVGAGI (reference sequence). V was trimmed by 0 bases and J by 4 bases, leaving 15 bases between them. The CDR3 totals 16 residues. The PCR was carried out with 60 Vbeta primers and 13 Jbeta primers. The authors' processing: A follow-up analysis tallied around 80 million unique TCR beta chains, roughly 11 million shared. Using immunoSEQ multiplex PCR, the repertoire was profiled, and TCRdb retains in-frame clones only, with some absent. V and J calls and clone size come straight from that table; D and trimming were deduced from the DNA. The sample includes 85,000 to 100,000 clones, over 70% of them seen just once. On this clone: What it recognizes is unknown.

This chain links TRBV6-6 with TRBJ1-2; a weak D match, TRBD1 (5 bases). This TCR came from a girl aged 2-10 years in good health and CMV-seropositive. Specimen: PBMCs. CDR3 sequence (DNA): TGTGCCAGCAGTTACTCCGGGCGGGGCGCGGTCTATGGCTACACCTTC. Translation gives CASSYSGRGAVYGYTF.